Sequencing of this T cell receptor beta chain was carried out in a study of vaccination effects on CD4 cells after COVID-19 (dated 2022 in TCRdb). For the wider study: Each participant received two doses of an mRNA SARS-CoV-2 vaccine, either BNT162b2 or mRNA-1273. SARS-CoV-2 spike-specific CD4+ TCR repertoires were compared before and after mRNA vaccination in COVID-19 convalescent patients and in infection-naive vaccine recipients. A total of some eleven COVID-19 convalescent patients and a few SARS-CoV-2-naive healthy vaccine recipients were included in the full study. Cultures from other donors in the study were sequenced with the Oncomine TCR Beta short-read assay on an Illumina iSeq 100.

The study at large found these results: Marked clonal contraction was observed in both infection-induced and vaccine-induced clones at late post-vaccination timepoints, consistent with waning T cell responses. In healthy vaccine recipients, vaccine-induced clones were almost all SARS-CoV-2 mono-reactive, with only 1 of 255 cross-reactive with common cold coronaviruses. The study was limited by a small number of convalescent patients, and early post-infection timepoints were lacking.

Library construction relied on the immunoSEQ multiplex PCR assay. DNA from the CD4+ T cells that had been cultured and isolated underwent TCR beta CDR3 sequencing. As for the original processing: Non-productive TCR sequences were discarded, and reads were trimmed to the CDR3 region, with only CDR3s of 7 or more amino acids retained. The MANAFEST web app was used to identify antigen-specific clonotypes by comparing expansion in peptide wells with expansion in reference cultures. For clones to be considered positive, expansion at FDR<0.05 versus reference and all other wells, an odds ratio above 5, and a frequency above 0.1% in two replicate wells were required. A clonotype was defined as cross-reactive if the clonotype was significantly expanded both in SARS-CoV-2 spike wells and in at least one common cold coronavirus spike condition. CDR3 similarity was assessed by Levenshtein distance using the stringdist R package, and unrooted trees were constructed with ape in R 3.6.1. This immuneACCESS table, as held by TCRdb, lists in-frame sequences with V and J called but not all clones. Of the missing ones, under half trace to an unresolved V gene in checked studies; the others have no known cause. V, J and clone size are those of that table, while D and trimming were read from the DNA. Present in this sample are around 28,000 clones, around 72% of which were seen just once. The top ten constitute approximately 29% of the sample.

This clone was seen only once. This clone's antigen is unknown. No quality values exist for individual bases; no much larger clone is one base distant. In the ViraFEST assay, PBMC were stimulated with viral peptide pools, and antigen-specific CD4+ T cell clonotypes were then identified by expansion using TCR sequencing. After around eleven days of culture, CD4+ T cells were isolated with the EasySep CD4+ T cell isolation kit. None of the healthy vaccine recipients had a prior SARS-CoV-2 infection, which was confirmed by nucleocapsid antibody tests that came back negative both before and after vaccination. Some 2 million PBMC per well were cultured in IMDM with about 4.6% human AB serum, roughly 11 IU/ml IL-2 and gentamicin, plus 10 ug/ml peptides. On days 3 and 7, half of the culture medium was replaced with fresh IL-2-containing medium. Unless otherwise noted, each peptide stimulation condition was cultured in triplicate wells. Using Ficoll-Paque Plus gradient centrifugation, PBMC were separated from whole blood and then either used fresh or cryopreserved at -140C. The overlapping peptide pools covered the spike proteins of SARS-CoV-2 and of the common cold coronaviruses HCoV-NL63, HCoV-OC43 and HCoV-229E. Genomic DNA was extracted from cultured CD4+ T cells with the QIAamp micro DNA kit.

After removal of 4 bases from V and 6 bases from J, the junction retains 13 bases not matched to a gene. The germline V gene (reference sequence) sets CDR1 to MNHNY and CDR2 to SVGAGI. Counted from cysteine to phenylalanine, this CDR3 has 16 amino acids. Just the 48-base CDR3 DNA is kept, in frame starting at base 1. The sequence links TRBV6-6 to TRBJ1-1, and TRBD1 aligns with 8 junction nucleotides. The material sequenced was CD4+ T cells from PBMCs cultured with SARS-CoV-2 spike peptides, taken before COVID-19 vaccination. The sample's cell subset or site, from its label and the paper: SARS-CoV-2 spike overlapping peptide pool stimulation. This receptor was identified in a human donor who received a COVID-19 vaccine. CDR3 loop: CASSSSDRVWIPEAFF. The sequenced DNA is TGTGCCAGCAGTTCCTCGGACAGGGTTTGGATCCCTGAAGCTTTCTTT.